This TCR beta chain derives from a study of T cells after yellow fever vaccination. Study overall: Where fractions had low cell numbers, libraries were prepared from them with the SMART-Seq v4 Ultra Low Input RNA kit.

Notes on the study in general: Clones from primary vaccination mostly reappeared after the booster (approximately 95% CD4, around 90% CD8). The presence of abundant clonotypes contaminating from the bulk population was possible in FACS-sorted repertoires.

Germline lookup yields CDR1 SGHRS and CDR2 YFSETQ. Deletions cut 0 bases from V and 1 base from J, with 9 bases between. CDR3 length: 15 residues. 5'RACE template switching generated TCR cDNA, adding a universal primer site and UMIs. TCRdb recomputed calls from the 5' RACE reads with MiXCR, one row per CDR3 protein. The sample consists of about 350,000 distinct CDR3 sequences, around 12% of them appearing once. In the case of this clonotype: Antigen: not known.

The receptor's source is a man aged 18 to 30 who received the YFV17D yellow fever vaccine. The sequenced sample was CD4+ T cells sorted from PBMCs, obtained 15 days after the yellow fever booster vaccination. The V gene is TRBV5-1, the J gene TRBJ2-3; D not certain. The CDR3 coding sequence is TGCGCCAGCAGCTTGGCGTCAGAGGGCACAGATACGCAGTATTTT. Amino acid sequence: CASSLASEGTDTQYF.